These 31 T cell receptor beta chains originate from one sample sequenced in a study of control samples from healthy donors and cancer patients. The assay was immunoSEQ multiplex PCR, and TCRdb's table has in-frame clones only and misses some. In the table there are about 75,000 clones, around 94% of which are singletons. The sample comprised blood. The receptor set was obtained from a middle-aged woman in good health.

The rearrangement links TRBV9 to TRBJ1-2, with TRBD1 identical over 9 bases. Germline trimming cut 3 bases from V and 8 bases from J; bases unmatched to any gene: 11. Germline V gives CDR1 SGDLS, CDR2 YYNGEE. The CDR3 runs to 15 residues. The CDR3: CASSGPGTGNEGYTF. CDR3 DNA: TGTGCCAGCAGCGGCCCCGGGACAGGGAACGAAGGCTACACCTTC.

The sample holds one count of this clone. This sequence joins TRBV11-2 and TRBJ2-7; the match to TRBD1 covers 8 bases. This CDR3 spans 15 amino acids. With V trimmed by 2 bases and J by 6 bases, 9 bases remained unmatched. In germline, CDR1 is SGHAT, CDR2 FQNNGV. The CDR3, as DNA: TGTGCCAGCAGCTTACGGTGGGGGCAGGGGGCCGAGCAGTACTTC. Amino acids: CASSLRWGQGAEQYF.

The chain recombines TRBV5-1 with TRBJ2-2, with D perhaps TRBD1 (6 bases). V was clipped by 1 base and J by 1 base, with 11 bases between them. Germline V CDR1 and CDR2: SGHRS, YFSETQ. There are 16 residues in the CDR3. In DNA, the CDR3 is TGCGCCAGCAGCTTGCTGGGGGCAGGGAACACCGGGGAGCTGTTTTTT. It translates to CASSLLGAGNTGELFF.

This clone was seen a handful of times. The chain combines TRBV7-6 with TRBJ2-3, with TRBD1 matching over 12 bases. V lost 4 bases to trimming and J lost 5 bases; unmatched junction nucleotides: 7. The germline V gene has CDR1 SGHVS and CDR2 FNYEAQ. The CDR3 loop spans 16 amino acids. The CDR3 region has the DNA TGTGCCAGCAGCTCACCGGGACAGGGGGCAGGAGATACGCAGTATTTT. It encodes CASSSPGQGAGDTQYF.

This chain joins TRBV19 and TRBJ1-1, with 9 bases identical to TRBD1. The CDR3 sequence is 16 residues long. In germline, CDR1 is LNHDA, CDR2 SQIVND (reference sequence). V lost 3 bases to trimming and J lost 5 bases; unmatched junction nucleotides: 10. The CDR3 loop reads CASSILQGARGTEAFF. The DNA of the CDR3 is TGTGCCAGTAGTATCCTACAGGGGGCACGAGGAACTGAAGCTTTCTTT. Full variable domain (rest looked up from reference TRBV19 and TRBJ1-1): DGGITQSPKYLFRKEGQNVTLSCEQNLNHDAMYWYRQDPGQGLRLIYYSQIVNDFQKGDIAEGYSVSREKKESFPLTVTSAQKNPTAFYLCASSILQGARGTEAFFGQGTRLTVV.

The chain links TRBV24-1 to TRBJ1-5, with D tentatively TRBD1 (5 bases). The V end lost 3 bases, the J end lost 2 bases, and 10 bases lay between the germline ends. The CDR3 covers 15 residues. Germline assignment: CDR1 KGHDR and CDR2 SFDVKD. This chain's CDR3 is CATSDGGAGNQPQHF. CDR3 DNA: TGTGCCACCAGTGATGGAGGGGCGGGCAATCAGCCCCAGCATTTT.

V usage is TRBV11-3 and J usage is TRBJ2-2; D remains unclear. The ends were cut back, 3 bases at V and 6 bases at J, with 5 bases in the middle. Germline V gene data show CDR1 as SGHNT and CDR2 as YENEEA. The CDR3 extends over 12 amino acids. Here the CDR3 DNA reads TGTGCCAGCAGCTTGATGGCCGGGGAGCTGTTTTTT. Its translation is CASSLMAGELFF.

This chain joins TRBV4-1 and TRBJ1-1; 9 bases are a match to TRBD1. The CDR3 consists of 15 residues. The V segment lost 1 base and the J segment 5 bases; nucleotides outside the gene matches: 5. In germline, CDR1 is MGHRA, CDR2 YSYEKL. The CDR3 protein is CASSQVQGAYTEAFF. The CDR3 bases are TGCGCCAGCAGCCAAGTACAGGGGGCGTATACTGAAGCTTTCTTT.

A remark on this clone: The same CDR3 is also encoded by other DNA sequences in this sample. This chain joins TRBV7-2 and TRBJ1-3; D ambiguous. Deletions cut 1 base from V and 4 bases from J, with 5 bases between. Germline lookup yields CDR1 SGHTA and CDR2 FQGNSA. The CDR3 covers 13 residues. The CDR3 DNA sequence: TGTGCCAGCAGCTTAGGTCGGGGAAACACCATATATTTT. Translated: CASSLGRGNTIYF.

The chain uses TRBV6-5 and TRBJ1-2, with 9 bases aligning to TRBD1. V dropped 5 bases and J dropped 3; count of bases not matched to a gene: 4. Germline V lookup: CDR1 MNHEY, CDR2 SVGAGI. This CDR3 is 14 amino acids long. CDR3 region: CASSTWTGDYGYTF. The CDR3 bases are TGTGCCAGCAGTACCTGGACAGGGGACTATGGCTACACCTTC.

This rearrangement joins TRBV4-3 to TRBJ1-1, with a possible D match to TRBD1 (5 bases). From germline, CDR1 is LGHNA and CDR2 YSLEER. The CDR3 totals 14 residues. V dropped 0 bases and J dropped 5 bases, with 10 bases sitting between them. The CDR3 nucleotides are TGCGCCAGCAGCCAAGACCAGGGAGATACTGAAGCTTTCTTT. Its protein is CASSQDQGDTEAFF.

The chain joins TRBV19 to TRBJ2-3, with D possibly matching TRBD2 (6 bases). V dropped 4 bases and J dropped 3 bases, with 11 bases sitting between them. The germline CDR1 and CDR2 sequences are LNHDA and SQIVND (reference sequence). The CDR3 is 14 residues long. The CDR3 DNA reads TGTGCCAGTAGTACGACTAGGCCAACAGATACGCAGTATTTT. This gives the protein CASSTTRPTDTQYF.

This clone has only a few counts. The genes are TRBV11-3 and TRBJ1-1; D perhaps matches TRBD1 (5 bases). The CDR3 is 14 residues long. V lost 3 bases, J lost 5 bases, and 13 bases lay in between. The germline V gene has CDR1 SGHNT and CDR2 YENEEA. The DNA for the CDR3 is TGTGCCAGCAGCTTGGGGGAAGGCGTTACTGAAGCTTTCTTT. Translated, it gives CASSLGEGVTEAFF.

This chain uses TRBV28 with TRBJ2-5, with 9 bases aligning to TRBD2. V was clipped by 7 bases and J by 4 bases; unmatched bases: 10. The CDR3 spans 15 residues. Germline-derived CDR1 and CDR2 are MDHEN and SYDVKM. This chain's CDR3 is CASIHGLAIGETQYF. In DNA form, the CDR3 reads TGTGCCAGCATTCACGGACTAGCGATCGGAGAGACCCAGTACTTC. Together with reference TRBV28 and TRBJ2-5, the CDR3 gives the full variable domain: DVKVTQSSRYLVKRTGEKVFLECVQDMDHENMFWYRQDPGLGLRLIYFSYDVKMKEKGDIPEGYSVSREKKERFSLILESASTNQTSMYLCASIHGLAIGETQYFGPGTRLLVL.

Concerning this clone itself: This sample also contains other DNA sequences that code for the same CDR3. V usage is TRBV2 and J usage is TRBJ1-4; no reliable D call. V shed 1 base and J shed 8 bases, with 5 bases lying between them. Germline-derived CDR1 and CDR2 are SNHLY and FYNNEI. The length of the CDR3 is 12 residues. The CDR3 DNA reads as TGTGCCAGCAGTGAAGGGAACGAAAAACTGTTTTTT. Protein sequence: CASSEGNEKLFF.

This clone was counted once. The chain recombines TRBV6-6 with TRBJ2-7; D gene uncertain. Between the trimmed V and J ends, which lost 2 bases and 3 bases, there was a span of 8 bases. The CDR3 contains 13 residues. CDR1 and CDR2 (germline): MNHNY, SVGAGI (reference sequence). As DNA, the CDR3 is TGTGCCAGCAGTTACGAACAGTTCTACGAGCAGTACTTC. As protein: CASSYEQFYEQYF.

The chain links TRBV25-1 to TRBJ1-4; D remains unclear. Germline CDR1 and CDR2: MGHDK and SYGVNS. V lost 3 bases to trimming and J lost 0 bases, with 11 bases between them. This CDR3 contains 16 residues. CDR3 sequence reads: CASSEGLRATNEKLFF. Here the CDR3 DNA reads TGTGCCAGCAGTGAGGGTCTGAGAGCAACTAATGAAAAACTGTTTTTT.

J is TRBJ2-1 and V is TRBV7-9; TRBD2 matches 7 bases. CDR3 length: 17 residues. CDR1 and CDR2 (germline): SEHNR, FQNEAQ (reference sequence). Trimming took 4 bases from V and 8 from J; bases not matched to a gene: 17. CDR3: CASSSSRTSGVGDEQFF. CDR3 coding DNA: TGTGCCAGCAGCTCATCCCGGACCAGCGGGGTCGGTGATGAGCAGTTCTTC.

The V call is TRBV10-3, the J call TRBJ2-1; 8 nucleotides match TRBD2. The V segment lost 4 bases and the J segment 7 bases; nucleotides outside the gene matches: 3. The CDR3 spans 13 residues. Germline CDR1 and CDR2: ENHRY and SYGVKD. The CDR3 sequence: CAISGGGPNEQFF. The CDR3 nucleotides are TGTGCCATCAGTGGCGGGGGGCCGAATGAGCAGTTCTTC.

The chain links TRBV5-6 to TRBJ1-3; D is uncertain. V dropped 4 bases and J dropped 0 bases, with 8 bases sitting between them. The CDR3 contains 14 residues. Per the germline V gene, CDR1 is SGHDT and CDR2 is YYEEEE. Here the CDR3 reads CASSAWDSGNTIYF. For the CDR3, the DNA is TGTGCCAGCAGCGCGTGGGACTCTGGAAACACCATATATTTT.

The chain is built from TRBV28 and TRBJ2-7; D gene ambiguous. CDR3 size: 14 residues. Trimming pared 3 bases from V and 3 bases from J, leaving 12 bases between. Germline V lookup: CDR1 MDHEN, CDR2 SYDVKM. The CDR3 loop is CASSFKGWDYEQYF. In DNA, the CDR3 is TGTGCCAGCAGTTTTAAGGGCTGGGACTACGAGCAGTACTTC.

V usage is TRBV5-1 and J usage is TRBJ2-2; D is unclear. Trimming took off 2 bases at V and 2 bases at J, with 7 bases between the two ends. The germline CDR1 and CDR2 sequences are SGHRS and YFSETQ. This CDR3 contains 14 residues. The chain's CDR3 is CASSFTVNTGELFF. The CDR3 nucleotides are TGCGCCAGCAGCTTTACAGTCAACACCGGGGAGCTGTTTTTT.

The chain's CDR3 is CASTGDSINTGELFF. CDR3 sequence (DNA): TGTGCCAGCACAGGGGACAGCATTAACACCGGGGAGCTGTTTTTT. The chain couples TRBV2 to TRBJ2-2; TRBD1 matches at 7 bases. The germline gives CDR1 SNHLY, CDR2 FYNNEI. CDR3 length equals 15 residues. The V and J ends lost 7 bases and 2 bases, in that order; junction bases with no gene match: 7.

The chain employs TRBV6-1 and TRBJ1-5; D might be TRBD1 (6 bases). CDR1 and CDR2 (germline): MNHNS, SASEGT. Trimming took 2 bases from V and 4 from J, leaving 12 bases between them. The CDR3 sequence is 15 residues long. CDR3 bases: TGTGCCAGCAGTGAAAGCACAGGGAGGAATCAGCCCCAGCATTTT. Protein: CASSESTGRNQPQHF.

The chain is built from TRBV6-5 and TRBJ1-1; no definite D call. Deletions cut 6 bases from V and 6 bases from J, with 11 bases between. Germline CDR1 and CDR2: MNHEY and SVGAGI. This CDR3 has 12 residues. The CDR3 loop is CASSHSTSEAFF. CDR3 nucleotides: TGTGCCAGCAGCCACAGCACCTCTGAAGCTTTCTTT.

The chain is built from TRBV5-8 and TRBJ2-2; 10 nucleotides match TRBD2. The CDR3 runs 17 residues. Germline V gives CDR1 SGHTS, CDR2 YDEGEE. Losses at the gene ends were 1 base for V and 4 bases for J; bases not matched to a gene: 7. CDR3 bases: TGTGCCAGCAGCTTGCCTAGCGGGAGTACGACCACCGGGGAGCTGTTTTTT. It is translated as CASSLPSGSTTTGELFF.

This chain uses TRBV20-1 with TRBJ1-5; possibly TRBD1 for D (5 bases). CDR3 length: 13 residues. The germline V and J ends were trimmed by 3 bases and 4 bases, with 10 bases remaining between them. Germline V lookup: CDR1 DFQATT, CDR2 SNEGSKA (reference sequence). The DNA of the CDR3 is TGCAGTGCTAGTGGGGGGAGGAATCAGCCCCAGCATTTT. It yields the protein CSASGGRNQPQHF.

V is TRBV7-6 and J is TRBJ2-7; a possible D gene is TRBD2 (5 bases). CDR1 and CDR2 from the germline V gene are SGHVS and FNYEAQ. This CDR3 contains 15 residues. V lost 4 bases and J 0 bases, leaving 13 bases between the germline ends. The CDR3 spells CASSSGRGLSYEQYF. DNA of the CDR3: TGTGCCAGCAGCTCCGGTCGAGGGCTCTCCTACGAGCAGTACTTC.

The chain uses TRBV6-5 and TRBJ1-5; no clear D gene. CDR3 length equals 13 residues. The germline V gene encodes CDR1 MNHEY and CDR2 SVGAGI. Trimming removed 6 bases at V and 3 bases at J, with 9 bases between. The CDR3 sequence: CASSFFPNQPQHF. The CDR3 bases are TGTGCCAGCAGCTTTTTTCCCAATCAGCCCCAGCATTTT.

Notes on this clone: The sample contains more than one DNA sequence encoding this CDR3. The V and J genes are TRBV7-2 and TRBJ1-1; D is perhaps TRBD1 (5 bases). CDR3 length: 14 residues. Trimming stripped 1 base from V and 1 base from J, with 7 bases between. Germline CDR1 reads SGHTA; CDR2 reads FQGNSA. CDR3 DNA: TGTGCCAGCAGCTTAGTCGGGGGGAACACTGAAGCTTTCTTT. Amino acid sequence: CASSLVGGNTEAFF.

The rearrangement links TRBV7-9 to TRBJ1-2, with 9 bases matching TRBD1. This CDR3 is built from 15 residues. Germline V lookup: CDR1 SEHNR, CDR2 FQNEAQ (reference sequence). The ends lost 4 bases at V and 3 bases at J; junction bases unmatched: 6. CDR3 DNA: TGTGCCAGCAGCTCCGTGGGACAGGGCCACTATGGCTACACCTTC. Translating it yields CASSSVGQGHYGYTF.